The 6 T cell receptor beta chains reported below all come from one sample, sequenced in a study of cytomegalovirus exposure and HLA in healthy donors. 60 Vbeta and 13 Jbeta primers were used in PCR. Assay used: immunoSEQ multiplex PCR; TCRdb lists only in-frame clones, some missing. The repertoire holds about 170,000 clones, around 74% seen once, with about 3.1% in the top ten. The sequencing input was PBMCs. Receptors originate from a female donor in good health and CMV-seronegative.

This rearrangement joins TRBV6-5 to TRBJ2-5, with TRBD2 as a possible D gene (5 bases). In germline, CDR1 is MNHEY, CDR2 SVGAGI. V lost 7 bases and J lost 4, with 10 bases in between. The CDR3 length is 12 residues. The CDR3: CASNGVAETQYF. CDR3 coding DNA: TGTGCCAGCAACGGGGTCGCAGAGACCCAGTACTTC.

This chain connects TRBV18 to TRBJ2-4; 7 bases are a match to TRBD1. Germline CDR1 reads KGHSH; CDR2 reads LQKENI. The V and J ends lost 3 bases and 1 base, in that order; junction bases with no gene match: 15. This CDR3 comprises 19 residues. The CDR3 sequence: CASSPLRDSKVLAKNIQYF. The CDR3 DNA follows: TGTGCCAGCTCACCCCTCCGGGACAGTAAGGTGTTGGCCAAAAACATTCAGTACTTC.

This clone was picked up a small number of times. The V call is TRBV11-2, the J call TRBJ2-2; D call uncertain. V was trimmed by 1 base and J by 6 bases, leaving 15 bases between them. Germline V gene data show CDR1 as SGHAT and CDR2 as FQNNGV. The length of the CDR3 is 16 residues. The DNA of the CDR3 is TGTGCCAGCAGCTTAGTCATGAGACTTGATGCCGGGGAGCTGTTTTTT. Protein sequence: CASSLVMRLDAGELFF.

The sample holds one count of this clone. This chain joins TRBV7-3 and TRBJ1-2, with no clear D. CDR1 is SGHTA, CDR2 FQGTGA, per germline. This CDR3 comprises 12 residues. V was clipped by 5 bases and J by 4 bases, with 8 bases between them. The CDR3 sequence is CASSRTFYGYTF. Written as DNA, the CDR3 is TGTGCCAGCAGCCGAACTTTCTATGGCTACACCTTC.

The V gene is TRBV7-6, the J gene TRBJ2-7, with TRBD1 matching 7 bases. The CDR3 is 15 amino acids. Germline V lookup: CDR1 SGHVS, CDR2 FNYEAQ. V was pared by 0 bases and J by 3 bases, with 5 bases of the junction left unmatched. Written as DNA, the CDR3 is TGTGCCAGCAGCTTAGCGCCGGGACAGCTCTACGAGCAGTACTTC. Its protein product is CASSLAPGQLYEQYF.

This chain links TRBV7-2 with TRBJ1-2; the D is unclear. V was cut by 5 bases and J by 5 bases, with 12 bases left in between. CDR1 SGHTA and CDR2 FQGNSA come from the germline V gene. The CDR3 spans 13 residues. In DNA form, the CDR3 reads TGTGCCAGCAGCGAGGGTCAGTGGTATGGCTACACCTTC. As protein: CASSEGQWYGYTF.